One sample yielded the 22 T cell receptor beta chains listed below, sequenced in a study of T cell responses to AZD1222 COVID-19 vaccine. Method: immunoSEQ multiplex PCR; TCRdb's copy keeps in-frame clones and lacks some. The repertoire consists of tens of thousands of clones, with around 85% occurring once and the leading ten covering about 20%. Sequences were derived from peripheral blood, sampled on day 0 of MenACWY control vaccination. Every receptor here comes from an adult in good health.

The chain carries TRBV30 and TRBJ1-4, with D maybe TRBD1 (5 bases). The germline gives CDR1 GTSNPN, CDR2 SVGIG (reference sequence). The CDR3 is 14 residues long. Trimming stripped 1 base from V and 8 bases from J, with 14 bases between. CDR3 nucleotide sequence: TGTGCCTGGAGTGGGACACTCCAGGGCGAAAAACTGTTTTTT. Translating gives CAWSGTLQGEKLFF.

The genes are TRBV29-1 and TRBJ1-1; no firm D call. CDR1 and CDR2 from the germline V gene are SQVTM and ANQGSEA. V lost 6 bases, J lost 1 base, and 9 bases lay in between. The CDR3 length is 12 residues. The CDR3 DNA follows: TGCAGCGTATTCATAAGGAACACTGAAGCTTTCTTT. Translating it yields CSVFIRNTEAFF.

The gene calls are TRBV11-3 and TRBJ2-1; 13 nucleotides line up with TRBD2. V shed 5 bases and J 0 bases; nucleotides not matched to a gene: 4. CDR1 is SGHNT, CDR2 YENEEA, per germline. The CDR3 is 17 residues long. CDR3 DNA sequence: TGTGCCAGCAGCACTCGGACTAGCGGGGGCTCCTACAATGAGCAGTTCTTC. Protein: CASSTRTSGGSYNEQFF.

The chain links TRBV14 to TRBJ2-7, with D possibly TRBD2 on 5 matching bases. CDR1 and CDR2 from the germline V gene are SGHDN and FVKESK. The V and J ends lost 1 base and 4 bases respectively, with 11 bases between them. This CDR3 contains 14 residues. Here the CDR3 DNA reads TGTGCCAGCAGCCAAGCGGGAAACGATTACGAGCAGTACTTC. This sequence encodes CASSQAGNDYEQYF.

This chain links TRBV5-1 with TRBJ1-1; D unresolved. The ends were cut back, 0 bases at V and 6 bases at J, with 9 bases in the middle. CDR3 length: 13 amino acids. Germline CDR1 SGHRS, CDR2 YFSETQ. The CDR3 nucleotides are TGCGCCAGCAGCTTGGCGGCCTCGGCTGAAGCTTTCTTT. Translating gives CASSLAASAEAFF.

Only a few counts were recorded for this clone. This rearrangement joins TRBV19 to TRBJ2-5; TRBD1 agrees at 10 bases. The CDR3 spans 14 residues. The junction had 0 bases not matched to a gene; V was cut back by 1 base and J by 4 bases. CDR1 and CDR2 (germline): LNHDA, SQIVND (reference sequence). CDR3 DNA: TGTGCCAGTAGTATAGGGACAGGGGGAGAGACCCAGTACTTC. Amino acids: CASSIGTGGETQYF.

The chain is built from TRBV4-1 and TRBJ2-5; maybe TRBD2 (5 bases). The CDR3 totals 16 residues. V lost 0 bases and J lost 5, with 16 bases in between. Per germline, CDR1 MGHRA and CDR2 YSYEKL. CDR3: CASSQEDRGGLETQYF. CDR3 DNA: TGCGCCAGCAGCCAAGAGGACCGGGGTGGTCTGGAGACCCAGTACTTC.

The gene calls are TRBV6-4 and TRBJ2-6; 7 bases line up with TRBD1. CDR1 MRHNA and CDR2 SNTAGT come from the germline V gene. The J segment lost 0 bases and the V segment lost 5 bases, leaving 4 bases of the junction unmatched. The CDR3 has 16 residues. This chain's CDR3 is CASSRTGDSGANVLTF. The CDR3 DNA sequence: TGTGCCAGCAGTCGGACAGGAGACTCTGGGGCCAACGTCCTGACTTTC.

This chain uses TRBV30 with TRBJ1-5; D not certain. Germline CDR1 reads GTSNPN; CDR2 reads SVGIG (reference sequence). The CDR3 sequence is 12 residues long. Trimming cost V 2 bases and J 6 bases, with 8 bases left between them. The CDR3 sequence is CAWSKPLQPQHF. Here the CDR3 DNA reads TGTGCCTGGAGTAAGCCCCTTCAGCCCCAGCATTTT.

This sequence joins TRBV5-6 and TRBJ2-1; 9 bases are shared with TRBD1. With V trimmed by 5 bases and J by 3 bases, 6 bases remained unmatched. Germline CDR1 is SGHDT and CDR2 is YYEEEE. This CDR3 region has 15 residues. The CDR3 is CASRPPGQGYNEQFF. The DNA of the CDR3 is TGTGCCAGCAGACCTCCGGGACAGGGCTACAATGAGCAGTTCTTC.

The chain employs TRBV9 and TRBJ2-2; no clear D. This CDR3 is built from 15 residues. V dropped 0 bases and J dropped 8 bases, with 14 bases sitting between them. CDR1 is SGDLS and CDR2 is YYNGEE in the germline V gene. In DNA form, the CDR3 reads TGTGCCAGCAGCGTAGGGGTCAGGACCGTTGGGGAGCTGTTTTTT. Translation gives CASSVGVRTVGELFF.

Relative to its sample, this clone is medium-sized. Here the CDR3 reads CASTPGAANEKLFF. CDR3 sequence (DNA): TGTGCCAGCACTCCAGGGGCGGCTAATGAAAAACTGTTTTTT. The V and J genes are TRBV6-5 and TRBJ1-4; D possibly corresponds to TRBD1 (6 bases). The CDR3 loop spans 14 amino acids. V lost 7 bases and J 3 bases, leaving 12 bases between the germline ends. Germline-derived CDR1 and CDR2 are MNHEY and SVGAGI.

The V and J genes are TRBV15 and TRBJ2-5; perhaps TRBD1 as D (5 bases). The CDR3 consists of 15 residues. Germline values: CDR1 LNHNV, CDR2 YYDKDF (reference sequence). V gave up 0 bases and J gave up 5 bases, with 13 bases separating them. The CDR3 spells CATSRDLGAVETQYF. The CDR3 DNA follows: TGTGCCACCAGCAGAGATCTAGGGGCCGTGGAGACCCAGTACTTC.

This chain uses TRBV2 with TRBJ1-2, with a weak D call TRBD1 (6 bases). With 6 bases removed from V and 5 bases from J, the gap between germline ends came to 10 bases. The germline gives CDR1 SNHLY, CDR2 FYNNEI. This CDR3 region has 12 residues. The CDR3 here is CASSRTAYGYTF. CDR3 sequence (DNA): TGTGCCAGCAGCCGGACAGCTTATGGCTACACCTTC.

The table lists this clone with a count of one. J is TRBJ1-1 and V is TRBV2; a weak D match, TRBD1 (6 bases). The CDR3 spans 14 residues. The germline V and J ends were trimmed by 5 bases and 5 bases, with 15 bases remaining between them. Germline assignment: CDR1 SNHLY and CDR2 FYNNEI. CDR3 bases: TGTGCCAGCAGTTCCGGACAGTTTGGAACTGAAGCTTTCTTT. Amino acid sequence: CASSSGQFGTEAFF.

The chain joins TRBV11-2 to TRBJ1-5, with 9 nucleotides matching TRBD1. With 5 bases clipped from V and 7 bases from J, the junction kept 6 bases outside the gene matches. The CDR3 is 14 residues long. CDR1 and CDR2 (germline): SGHAT, FQNNGV. CDR3 coding DNA: TGTGCCAGCAGCGCTACAGGGGGCAGACAGCCCCAGCATTTT. Translating it yields CASSATGGRQPQHF.

The V call is TRBV3-1 (or the pseudogene TRBV3-2), the J call TRBJ2-3; 10 nucleotides agree with TRBD2. This CDR3 has 15 residues. Germline V gene sequence: CDR1 LGHDT, CDR2 YNNKEL (reference sequence). With 3 bases clipped from V and 4 bases from J, the junction kept 4 bases outside the gene matches. The CDR3 sequence: CASSHSSGGADTQYF. The CDR3 DNA follows: TGTGCCAGCAGCCACTCGAGCGGGGGGGCAGATACGCAGTATTTT.

This clone was recorded once. CDR3 nucleotide sequence: TGTGCCAGCAGTGAAGGGGCAGAACTCTTCTATGGCTACACCTTC. Encoded protein: CASSEGAELFYGYTF. The gene calls are TRBV2 and TRBJ1-2; D is uncertain. The CDR3 extends over 15 amino acids. Germline CDR1 is SNHLY and CDR2 is FYNNEI. The V end lost 1 base, the J end lost 4 bases, and 13 bases lay between the germline ends.

The chain is built from TRBV6-5 and TRBJ1-5, with TRBD1 matching 8 bases. Germline CDR1 and CDR2: MNHEY and SVGAGI. This CDR3 has 15 residues. Losses at the gene ends were 6 bases for V and 1 base for J; bases not matched to a gene: 5. CDR3 sequence: CASSWDRPSNQPQHF. CDR3 coding DNA: TGTGCCAGCAGCTGGGACAGGCCAAGCAATCAGCCCCAGCATTTT.

The chain employs TRBV5-1 and TRBJ1-1, with 8 positions matching TRBD1. Per the germline V gene, CDR1 is SGHRS and CDR2 is YFSETQ. This CDR3 has 15 residues. Trimming cost V 0 bases and J 6 bases; bases outside gene matches: 7. The CDR3 DNA reads TGCGCCAGCAGCTTGGGGACAGGGACTAGTCCTGAAGCTTTCTTT. This sequence encodes CASSLGTGTSPEAFF.

This clone qualifies as medium-sized (0.01 to 0.1%). The genes are TRBV9 and TRBJ2-1; tentative D call: TRBD2 (6 bases). The V end lost 2 bases, the J end lost 2 bases, and 11 bases lay between the germline ends. This CDR3 is 15 amino acids long. Germline-derived CDR1 and CDR2 are SGDLS and YYNGEE. CDR3 region: CASSVRDSTYNEQFF. In DNA, the CDR3 is TGTGCCAGCAGCGTCCGGGACTCGACCTACAATGAGCAGTTCTTC. Looking up the rest from reference TRBV9 and TRBJ2-1 gives the full variable domain: DSGVTQTPKHLITATGQRVTLRCSPRSGDLSVYWYQQSLDQGLQFLIQYYNGEERAKGNILERFSAQQFPDLHSELNLSSLELGDSALYFCASSVRDSTYNEQFFGPGTRLTVL.

This sequence joins TRBV7-6 and TRBJ2-1; D is perhaps TRBD2 (6 bases). This CDR3 region has 15 residues. The germline V and J ends were trimmed by 5 bases and 4 bases, with 15 bases remaining between them. The germline gives CDR1 SGHVS, CDR2 FNYEAQ. DNA of the CDR3: TGTGCCAGCAGCCCCCTAACCGGGACTTACAATGAGCAGTTCTTC. Translating gives CASSPLTGTYNEQFF.